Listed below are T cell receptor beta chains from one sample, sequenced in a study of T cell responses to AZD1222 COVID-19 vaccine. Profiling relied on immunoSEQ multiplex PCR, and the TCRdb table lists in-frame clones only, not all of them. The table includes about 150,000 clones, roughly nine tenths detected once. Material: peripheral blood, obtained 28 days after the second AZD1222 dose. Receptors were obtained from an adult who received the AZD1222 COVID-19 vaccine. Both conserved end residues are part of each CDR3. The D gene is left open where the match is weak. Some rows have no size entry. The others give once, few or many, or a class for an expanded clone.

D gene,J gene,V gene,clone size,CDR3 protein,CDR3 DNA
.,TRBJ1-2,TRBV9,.,CASSVDQGSYGYTF,TGTGCCAGCAGCGTAGATCAGGGTTCCTATGGCTACACCTTC
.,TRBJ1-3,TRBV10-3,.,CAISRETGNTIYF,TGTGCCATCAGTAGGGAGACTGGAAACACCATATATTTT
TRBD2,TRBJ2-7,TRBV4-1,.,CASSQVGGRAGTYEQYF,TGCGCCAGCAGCCAAGTAGGAGGGAGGGCAGGAACCTACGAGCAGTACTTC
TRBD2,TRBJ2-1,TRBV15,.,CATSNPGLAVSYNEQFF,TGTGCCACCAGCAATCCGGGACTAGCGGTATCTTACAATGAGCAGTTCTTC
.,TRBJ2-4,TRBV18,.,CASSPRDPKNIQYF,TGTGCCAGCTCACCCAGGGACCCCAAAAACATTCAGTACTTC
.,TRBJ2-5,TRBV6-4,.,CASSKVGQETQYF,TGTGCCAGCAGTAAGGTTGGGCAAGAGACCCAGTACTTC
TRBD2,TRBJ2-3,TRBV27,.,CASSPPGLDWAGVGDTQYF,TGTGCCAGCAGTCCCCCGGGGCTCGATTGGGCGGGAGTGGGGGATACGCAGTATTTT
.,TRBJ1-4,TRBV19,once,CASSIGGRIEKLFF,TGTGCCAGTAGTATAGGGGGACGGATTGAAAAACTGTTTTTT
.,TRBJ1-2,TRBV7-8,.,CASSLSSDYGYTF,TGTGCCAGCAGCTTAAGCTCGGACTATGGCTACACCTTC
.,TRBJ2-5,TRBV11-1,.,CASSLEREETQYF,TGTGCCAGCAGCTTAGAGCGGGAAGAGACCCAGTACTTC
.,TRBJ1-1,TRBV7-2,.,CASSLVRVLNTEAFF,TGTGCCAGCAGCTTAGTACGGGTTCTGAACACTGAAGCTTTCTTT
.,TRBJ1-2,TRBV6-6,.,CASSYDSGGYTF,TGTGCCAGCAGTTACGACAGTGGAGGCTACACCTTC
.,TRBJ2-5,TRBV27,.,CASSPAGFQETQYF,TGTGCCAGCAGCCCGGCCGGGTTCCAAGAGACCCAGTACTTC
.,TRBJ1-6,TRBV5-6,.,CASSFRDTNSPLHF,TGTGCCAGCAGCTTCCGGGACACAAATTCACCCCTCCACTTT
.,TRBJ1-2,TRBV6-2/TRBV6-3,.,CASSYLIWEGYTF,TGTGCCAGCAGTTACCTCATCTGGGAAGGCTACACCTTC
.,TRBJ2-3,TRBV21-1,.,CASSPNRAVTDTQYF,TGTGCCAGCAGCCCCAATCGGGCAGTCACAGATACGCAGTATTTT
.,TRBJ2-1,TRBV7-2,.,CASSHPGAFNEQFF,TGTGCCAGCAGCCACCCGGGAGCGTTCAATGAGCAGTTCTTC
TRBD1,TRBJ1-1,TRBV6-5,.,CASSYSGQGVNTEAFF,TGTGCCAGCAGTTACTCGGGACAGGGTGTGAACACTGAAGCTTTCTTT